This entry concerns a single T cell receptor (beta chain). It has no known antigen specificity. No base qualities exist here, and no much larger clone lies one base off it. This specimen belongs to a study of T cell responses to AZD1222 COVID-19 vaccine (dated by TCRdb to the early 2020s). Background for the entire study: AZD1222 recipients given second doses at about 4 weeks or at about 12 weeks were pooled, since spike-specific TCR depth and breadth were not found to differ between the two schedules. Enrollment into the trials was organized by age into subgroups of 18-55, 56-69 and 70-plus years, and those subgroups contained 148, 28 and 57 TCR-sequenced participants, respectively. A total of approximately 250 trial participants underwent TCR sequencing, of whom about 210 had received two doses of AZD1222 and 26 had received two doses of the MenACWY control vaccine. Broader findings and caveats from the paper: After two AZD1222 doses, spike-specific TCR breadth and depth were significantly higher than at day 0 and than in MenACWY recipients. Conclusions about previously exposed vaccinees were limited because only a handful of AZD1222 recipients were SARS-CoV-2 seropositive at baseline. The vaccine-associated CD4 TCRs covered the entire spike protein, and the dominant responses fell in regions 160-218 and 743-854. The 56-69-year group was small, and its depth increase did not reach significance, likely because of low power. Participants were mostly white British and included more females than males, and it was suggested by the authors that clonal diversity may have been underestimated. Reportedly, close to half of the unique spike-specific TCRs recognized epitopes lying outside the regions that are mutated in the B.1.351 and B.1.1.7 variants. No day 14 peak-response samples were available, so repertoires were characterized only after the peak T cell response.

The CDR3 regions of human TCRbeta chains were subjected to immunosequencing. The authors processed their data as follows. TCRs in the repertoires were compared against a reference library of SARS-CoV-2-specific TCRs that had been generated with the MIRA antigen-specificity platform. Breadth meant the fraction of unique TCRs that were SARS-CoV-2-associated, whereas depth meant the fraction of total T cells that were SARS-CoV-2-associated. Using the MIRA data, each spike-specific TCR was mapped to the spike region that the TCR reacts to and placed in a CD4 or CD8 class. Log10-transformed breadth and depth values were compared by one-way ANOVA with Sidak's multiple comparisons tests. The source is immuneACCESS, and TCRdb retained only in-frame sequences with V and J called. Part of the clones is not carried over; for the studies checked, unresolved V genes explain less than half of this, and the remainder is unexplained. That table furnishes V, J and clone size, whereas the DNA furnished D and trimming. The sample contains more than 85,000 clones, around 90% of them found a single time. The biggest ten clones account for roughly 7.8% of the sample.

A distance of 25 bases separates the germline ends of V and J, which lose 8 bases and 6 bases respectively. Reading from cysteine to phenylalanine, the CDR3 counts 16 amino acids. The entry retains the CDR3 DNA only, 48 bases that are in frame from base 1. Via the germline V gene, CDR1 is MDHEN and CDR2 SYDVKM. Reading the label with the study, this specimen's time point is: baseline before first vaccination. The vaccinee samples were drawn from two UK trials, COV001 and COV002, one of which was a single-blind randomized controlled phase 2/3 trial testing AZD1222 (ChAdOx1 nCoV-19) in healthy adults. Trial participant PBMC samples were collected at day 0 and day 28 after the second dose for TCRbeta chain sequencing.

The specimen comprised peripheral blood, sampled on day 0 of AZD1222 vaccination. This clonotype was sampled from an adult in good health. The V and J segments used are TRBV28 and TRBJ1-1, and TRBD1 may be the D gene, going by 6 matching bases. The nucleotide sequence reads TGTGCCAGCCCCCCGGGGGGGGGCCGCCCCCGCCCTGAAGCTTTCTTT. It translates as CASPPGGGRPRPEAFF.